Below are 4 T cell receptor beta chains sequenced from a single sample in a study of long-term antiretroviral therapy in people with HIV. The libraries were made with immunoSEQ v3.0 at survey level. The data were produced by immunoSEQ multiplex PCR, yet TCRdb's version contains in-frame clones alone and is incomplete. Counted here are about 28,000 clones, roughly 87% occurring once; the ten biggest clones make up under 1.3%. Material: unsorted PBMCs, obtained 2 years after starting antiretroviral therapy. All receptors derive from a man in his forties or fifties with HIV.

This rearrangement joins TRBV19 to TRBJ2-3; no definite D call. The CDR3 loop spans 13 amino acids. V was shortened by 5 bases and J by 6 bases, with 12 bases between the two germline ends. Per the germline V gene, CDR1 is LNHDA and CDR2 is SQIVND (reference sequence). The CDR3 sequence: CASSQVSRDTQYF. As DNA, the CDR3 is TGTGCCAGTAGTCAGGTGTCCCGGGATACGCAGTATTTT.

CDR3 region: CASSVDRGDQPQHF. The CDR3 DNA is TGTGCCAGCAGCGTGGACAGGGGAGATCAGCCCCAGCATTTT. J is TRBJ1-5 and V is TRBV11-2; 9 bases agree with TRBD1. This CDR3 spans 14 amino acids. The germline CDR1 and CDR2 sequences are SGHAT and FQNNGV. The ends lost 5 bases at V and 5 bases at J; junction bases unmatched: 4.

This chain uses TRBV28 with TRBJ1-5, with D possibly being TRBD1 (6 bases). The CDR3 extends over 14 amino acids. With 5 bases removed from V and 6 bases from J, the gap between germline ends came to 14 bases. Germline-derived CDR1 and CDR2 are MDHEN and SYDVKM. CDR3 coding DNA: TGTGCCAGCAGTCAATCAGGGGACGGTCAGCCCCAGCATTTT. This gives the protein CASSQSGDGQPQHF.

The chain combines TRBV25-1 with TRBJ1-5; 7 bases line up with TRBD1. The CDR3 loop spans 16 amino acids. V lost 2 bases, J lost 2 bases, and 6 bases stayed unmatched. Germline assignment: CDR1 MGHDK and CDR2 SYGVNS. CDR3: CASSEEGQLGNQPQHF. The CDR3 DNA follows: TGTGCCAGCAGTGAAGAGGGACAGCTGGGCAATCAGCCCCAGCATTTT.